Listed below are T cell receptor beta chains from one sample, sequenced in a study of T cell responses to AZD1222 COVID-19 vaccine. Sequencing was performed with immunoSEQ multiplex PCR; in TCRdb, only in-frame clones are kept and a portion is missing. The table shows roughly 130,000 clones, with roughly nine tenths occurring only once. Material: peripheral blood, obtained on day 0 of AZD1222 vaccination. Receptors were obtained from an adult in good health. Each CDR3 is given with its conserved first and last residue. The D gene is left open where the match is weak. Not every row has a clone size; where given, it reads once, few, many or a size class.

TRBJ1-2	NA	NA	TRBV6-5	CAIDGDQYGYTF	TGTGCCATCGACGGGGACCAATATGGCTACACCTTC
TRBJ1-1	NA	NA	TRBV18	CASSPRANTEAFF	TGTGCCAGCTCACCCAGGGCGAACACTGAAGCTTTCTTT
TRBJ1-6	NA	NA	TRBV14	CASSPGTYNSPLHF	TGTGCCAGCAGCCCCGGGACTTATAATTCACCCCTCCACTTT
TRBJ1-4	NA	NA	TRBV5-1	CASSLGRIDEKLFF	TGCGCCAGCAGCTTGGGGAGAATTGATGAAAAACTGTTTTTT
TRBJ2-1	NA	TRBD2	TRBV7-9	CASSSFRAGVGYNEQFF	TGTGCCAGCAGCTCCTTTAGGGCGGGAGTGGGCTACAATGAGCAGTTCTTC
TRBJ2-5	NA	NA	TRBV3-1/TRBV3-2	CASSQRSSEETQYF	TGTGCCAGCAGCCAACGGTCCAGCGAAGAGACCCAGTACTTC
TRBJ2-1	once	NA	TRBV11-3	CASSLDGLNNEQFF	TGTGCCAGCAGCTTAGATGGGCTTAACAATGAGCAGTTCTTC
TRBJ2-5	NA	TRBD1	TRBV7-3	CASSHGQEETQYF	TGTGCCAGCAGCCACGGACAGGAAGAGACCCAGTACTTC
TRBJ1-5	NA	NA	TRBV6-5	CASSPPGTNQPQHF	TGTGCCAGCTCCCCTCCAGGGACGAATCAGCCCCAGCATTTT
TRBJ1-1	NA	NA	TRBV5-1	CASSLAALNTEAFF	TGCGCCAGCAGCTTGGCAGCGTTGAACACTGAAGCTTTCTTT
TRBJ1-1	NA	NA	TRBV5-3	CARSRQENTEAFF	TGTGCCAGAAGCAGACAGGAGAACACTGAAGCTTTCTTT
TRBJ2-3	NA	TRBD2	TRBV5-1	CASSSGTSGEADTQYF	TGCGCCAGCAGCTCCGGGACTAGCGGGGAAGCTGATACGCAGTATTTT
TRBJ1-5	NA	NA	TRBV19	CASSIVPRQGNQPQHF	TGTGCCAGTAGTATAGTGCCCCGACAGGGCAATCAGCCCCAGCATTTT
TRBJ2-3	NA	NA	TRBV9	CASSPRTGSATDTQYF	TGTGCCAGCAGCCCACGAACAGGGTCAGCCACAGATACGCAGTATTTT
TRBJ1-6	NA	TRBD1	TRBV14	CASSQFSGTDNSPLHF	TGTGCCAGCAGCCAATTTTCCGGGACAGATAATTCACCCCTCCACTTT
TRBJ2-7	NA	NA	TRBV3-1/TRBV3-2	CASSQGGAVEQYF	TGTGCCAGCAGCCAAGGTGGGGCCGTCGAGCAGTACTTC
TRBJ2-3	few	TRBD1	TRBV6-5	CASSWDRTITDTQYF	TGTGCCAGCAGCTGGGACAGGACCATCACAGATACGCAGTATTTT
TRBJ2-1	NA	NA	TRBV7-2	CASSLARDNNEQFF	TGTGCCAGCAGCTTAGCGCGCGACAACAATGAGCAGTTCTTC
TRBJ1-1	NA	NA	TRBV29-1	CSVEEFGKANTEAFF	TGCAGCGTTGAAGAGTTCGGAAAAGCGAACACTGAAGCTTTCTTT
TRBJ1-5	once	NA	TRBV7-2	CASSPTGSNQPQHF	TGTGCCAGCAGCCCGACGGGATCCAATCAGCCCCAGCATTTT
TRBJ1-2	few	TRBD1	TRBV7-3	CASRPGQGDGYTF	TGTGCCAGCAGACCGGGACAGGGGGATGGCTACACCTTC
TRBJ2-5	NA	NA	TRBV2	CASTSTLSWGGETQYF	TGTGCCAGCACCTCGACCCTTTCCTGGGGCGGCGAGACCCAGTACTTC
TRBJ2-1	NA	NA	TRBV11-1	CASRPSAGHEQFF	TGTGCCAGCAGACCGAGTGCGGGGCATGAGCAGTTCTTC